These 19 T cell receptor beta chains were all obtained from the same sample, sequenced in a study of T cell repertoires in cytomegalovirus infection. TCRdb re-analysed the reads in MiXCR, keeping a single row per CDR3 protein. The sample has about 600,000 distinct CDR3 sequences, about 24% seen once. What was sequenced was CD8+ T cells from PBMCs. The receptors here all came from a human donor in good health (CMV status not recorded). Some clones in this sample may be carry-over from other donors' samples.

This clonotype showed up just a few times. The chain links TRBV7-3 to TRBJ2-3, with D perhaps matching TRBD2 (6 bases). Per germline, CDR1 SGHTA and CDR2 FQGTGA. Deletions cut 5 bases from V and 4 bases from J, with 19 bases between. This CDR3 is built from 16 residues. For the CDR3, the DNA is TGTGCCAGCAGCCGAGATGGACTTGGGGGGTCAGATACGCAGTATTTT. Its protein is CASSRDGLGGSDTQYF.

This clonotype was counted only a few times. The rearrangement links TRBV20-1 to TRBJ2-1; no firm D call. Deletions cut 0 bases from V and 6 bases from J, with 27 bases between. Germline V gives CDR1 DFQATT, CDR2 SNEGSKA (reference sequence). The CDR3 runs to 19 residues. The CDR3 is CSARDKRESWSYPVNEQFF. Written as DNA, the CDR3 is TGCAGTGCTAGAGATAAAAGGGAAAGCTGGTCGTACCCGGTCAATGAGCAGTTCTTC.

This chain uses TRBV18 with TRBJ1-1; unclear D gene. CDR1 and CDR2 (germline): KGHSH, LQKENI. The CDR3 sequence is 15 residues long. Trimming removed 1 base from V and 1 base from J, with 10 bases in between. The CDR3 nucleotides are TGTGCCAGCTCACCACTGTTTATTGGGAACACTGAAGCTTTCTTT. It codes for CASSPLFIGNTEAFF.

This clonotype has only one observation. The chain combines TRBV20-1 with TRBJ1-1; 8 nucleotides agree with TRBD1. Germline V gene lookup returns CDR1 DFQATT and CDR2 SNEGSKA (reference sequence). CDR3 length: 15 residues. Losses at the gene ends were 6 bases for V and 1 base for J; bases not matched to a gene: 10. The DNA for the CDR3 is TGCAGTGCACCTGACAGGGGCATCCCGAACACTGAAGCTTTCTTT. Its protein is CSAPDRGIPNTEAFF.

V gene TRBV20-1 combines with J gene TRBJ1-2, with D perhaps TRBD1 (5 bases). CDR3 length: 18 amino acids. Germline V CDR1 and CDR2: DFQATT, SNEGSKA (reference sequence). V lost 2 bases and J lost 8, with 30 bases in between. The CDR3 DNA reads TGCAGTGCTAGAAACCGAGGGGAGTACTCTTATCGTAGGGGCGGCTACACCTTC. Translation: CSARNRGEYSYRRGGYTF.

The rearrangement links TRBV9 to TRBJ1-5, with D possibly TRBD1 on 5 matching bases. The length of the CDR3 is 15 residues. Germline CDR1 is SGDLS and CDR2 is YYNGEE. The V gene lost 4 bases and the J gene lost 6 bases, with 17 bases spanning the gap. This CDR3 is CASSLSGGVGQPQHF. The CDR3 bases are TGTGCCAGCAGCCTCAGTGGGGGGGTTGGTCAGCCCCAGCATTTT.

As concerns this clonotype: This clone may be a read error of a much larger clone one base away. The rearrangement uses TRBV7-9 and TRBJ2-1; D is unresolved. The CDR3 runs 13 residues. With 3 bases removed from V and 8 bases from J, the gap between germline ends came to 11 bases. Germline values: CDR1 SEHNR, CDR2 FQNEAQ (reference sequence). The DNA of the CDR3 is TGTGCCAGCAGCTTTTACTGGGTCTATGAGCAGTTCTTC. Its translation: CASSFYWVYEQFF.

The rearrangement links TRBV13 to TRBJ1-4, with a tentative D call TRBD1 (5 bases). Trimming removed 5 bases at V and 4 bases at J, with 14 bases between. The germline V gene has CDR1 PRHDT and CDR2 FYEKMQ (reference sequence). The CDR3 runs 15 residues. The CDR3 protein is CASSLHRNLNEKLFF. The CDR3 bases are TGTGCCAGCAGCCTCCACAGGAACCTTAATGAAAAACTGTTTTTT.

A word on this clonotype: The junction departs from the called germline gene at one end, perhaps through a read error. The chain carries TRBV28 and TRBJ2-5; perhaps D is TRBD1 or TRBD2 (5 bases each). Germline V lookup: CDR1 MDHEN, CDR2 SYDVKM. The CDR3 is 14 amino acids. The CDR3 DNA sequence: TGTGCCAACAGTGGCGTGGGGGATGCTGAGACCCAGTACTTC. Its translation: CANSGVGDAETQYF.

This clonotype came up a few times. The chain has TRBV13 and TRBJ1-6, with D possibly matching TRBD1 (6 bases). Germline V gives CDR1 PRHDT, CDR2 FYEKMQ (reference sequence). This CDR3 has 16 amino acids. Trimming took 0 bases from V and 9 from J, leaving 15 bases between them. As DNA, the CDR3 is TGTGCCAGCAGCTTAGGCGGCAGGGGCAGTTTTTCACCCCTCCACTTT. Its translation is CASSLGGRGSFSPLHF.

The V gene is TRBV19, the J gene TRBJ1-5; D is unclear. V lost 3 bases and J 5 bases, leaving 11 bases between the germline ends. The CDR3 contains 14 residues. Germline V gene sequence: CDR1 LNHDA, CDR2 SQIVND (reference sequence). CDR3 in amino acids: CASSMFGRDQPQHF. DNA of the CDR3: TGTGCCAGTAGTATGTTCGGGAGGGATCAGCCCCAGCATTTT.

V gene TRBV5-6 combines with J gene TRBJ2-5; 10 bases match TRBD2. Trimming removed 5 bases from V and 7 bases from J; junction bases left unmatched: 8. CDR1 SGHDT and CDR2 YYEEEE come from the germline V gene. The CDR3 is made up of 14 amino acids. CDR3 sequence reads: CASSPASGGRTQYF. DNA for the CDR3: TGTGCCAGCAGTCCGGCTAGCGGGGGCAGGACCCAGTACTTC.

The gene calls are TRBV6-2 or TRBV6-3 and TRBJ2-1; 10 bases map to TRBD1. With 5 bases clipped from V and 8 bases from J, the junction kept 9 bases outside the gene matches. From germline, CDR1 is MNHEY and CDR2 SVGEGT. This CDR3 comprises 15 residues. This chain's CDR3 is CASSPAGQGYDEQFF. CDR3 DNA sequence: TGTGCCAGCAGTCCAGCGGGACAGGGGTACGATGAGCAGTTCTTC.

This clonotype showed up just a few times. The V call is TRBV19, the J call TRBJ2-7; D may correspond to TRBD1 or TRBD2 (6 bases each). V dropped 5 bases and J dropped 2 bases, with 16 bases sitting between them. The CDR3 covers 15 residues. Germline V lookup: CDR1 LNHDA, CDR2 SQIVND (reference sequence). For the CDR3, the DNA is TGTGCCAGTAGTCCTCGGGACGGGGGCCCCTACGAGCAGTACTTC. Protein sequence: CASSPRDGGPYEQYF.

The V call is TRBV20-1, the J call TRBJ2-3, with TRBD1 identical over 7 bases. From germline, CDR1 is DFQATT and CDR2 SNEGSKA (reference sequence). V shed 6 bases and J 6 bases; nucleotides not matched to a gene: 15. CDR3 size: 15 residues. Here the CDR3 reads CSAPGTDVPYDTQYF. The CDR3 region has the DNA TGCAGTGCCCCTGGGACAGACGTCCCCTATGATACGCAGTATTTT.

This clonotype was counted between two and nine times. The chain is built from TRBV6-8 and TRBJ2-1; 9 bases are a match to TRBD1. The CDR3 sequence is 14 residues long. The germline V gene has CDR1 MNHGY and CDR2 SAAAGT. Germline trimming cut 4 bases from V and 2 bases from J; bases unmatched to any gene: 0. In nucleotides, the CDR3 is TGTGCCAGCAGTTGGACAGGGGCCTACAATGAGCAGTTCTTC. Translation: CASSWTGAYNEQFF.

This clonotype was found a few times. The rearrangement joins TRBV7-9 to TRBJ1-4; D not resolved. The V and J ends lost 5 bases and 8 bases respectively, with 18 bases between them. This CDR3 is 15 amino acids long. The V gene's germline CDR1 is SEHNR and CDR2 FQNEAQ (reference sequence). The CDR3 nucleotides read TGTGCCAGCAGCCCAGAGACGGCCGCCGACGAAAAACTGTTTTTT. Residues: CASSPETAADEKLFF.

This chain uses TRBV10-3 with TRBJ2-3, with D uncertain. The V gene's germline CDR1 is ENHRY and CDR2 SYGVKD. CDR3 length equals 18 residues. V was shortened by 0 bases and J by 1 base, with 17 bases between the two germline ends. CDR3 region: CAISESRPGRIRTDTQYF. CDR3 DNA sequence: TGTGCCATCAGTGAGTCCAGACCCGGAAGGATCCGCACAGATACGCAGTATTTT.

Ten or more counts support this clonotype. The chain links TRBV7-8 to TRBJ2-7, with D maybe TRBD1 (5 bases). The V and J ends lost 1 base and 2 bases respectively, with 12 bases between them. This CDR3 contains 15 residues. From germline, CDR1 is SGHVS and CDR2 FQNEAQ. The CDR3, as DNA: TGTGCCAGCAGCTTAGGAATTGGGGCCGCCTACGAGCAGTACGTC. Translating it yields CASSLGIGAAYEQYV.